A single count supports the clone carrying this T cell receptor beta chain. Its antigen is unknown. This sample is part of a study of siplizumab effects on memory and regulatory T cells. Study-wide findings and caveats: Confirmatory evidence of suppressive function in proliferating siplizumab-culture Tregs was not obtained. Both greater diversity than memory cells and a major contribution to the alloresponse seemed to characterize naive T cells.

This CDR3 has 14 amino acids. Each sample contributed approximately 96,000 TCR templates to the assay. Here immunoSEQ multiplex PCR was the method, and the copy in TCRdb shows in-frame clones only, minus some. The data contain approximately 97,000 clones, approximately 90% of them singletons. The sequenced material came from CD4+ T cells sorted from blood. The origin of this receptor is a human donor in good health. The chain uses TRBV21-1 and TRBJ2-3. TRBV21-1 is classified as a pseudogene. For the CDR3, the DNA is TGTGCCAGGTTAGCAAGGGTTCGCACAGATACGCAGTATTTT. This encodes CARLARVRTDTQYF.